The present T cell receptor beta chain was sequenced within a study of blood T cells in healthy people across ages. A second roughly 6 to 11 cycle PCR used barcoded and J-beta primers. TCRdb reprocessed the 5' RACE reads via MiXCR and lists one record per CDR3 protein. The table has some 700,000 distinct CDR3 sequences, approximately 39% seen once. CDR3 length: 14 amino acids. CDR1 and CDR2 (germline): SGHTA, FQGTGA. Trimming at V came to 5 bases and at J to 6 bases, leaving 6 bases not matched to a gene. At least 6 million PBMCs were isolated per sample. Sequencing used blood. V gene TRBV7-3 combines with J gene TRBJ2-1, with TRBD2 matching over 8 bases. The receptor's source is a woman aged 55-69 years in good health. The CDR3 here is CASSRSGLANEQFF. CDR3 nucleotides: TGTGCCAGCAGCCGTAGCGGACTAGCCAATGAGCAGTTCTTC.